A single T cell receptor beta chain is shown here with its context. The data are from a study of blood T cell repertoires in COVID-19. Background on the study: There were acute and convalescent COVID-19 samples, and they came from the United States, Italy and Spain. T cells, B-cell-depleted T cells, or PBMCs supplied cDNA or gDNA.

Germline CDR1 KGHSH, CDR2 LQKENI. Deletions cut 3 bases from V and 7 bases from J, with 15 bases between. This CDR3 has 14 residues. Study processing details: Estimated nucleated cell counts came from reference gene primer amplification. Sequencing was performed with immunoSEQ multiplex PCR; in TCRdb, only in-frame clones are kept and a portion is missing. V and J calls and clone size follow that table, whereas D and trimming were derived from the DNA. The sample carries 130,000 to 150,000 clones, 80% to 90% recorded once. The sequencing sample was made of peripheral blood. The origin of this receptor is a woman between 45 and 65 years old with acute or convalescent COVID-19. The chain joins TRBV18 to TRBJ1-1, with D unclear. The CDR3 loop reads CASSPTSSGNEAFF. The CDR3, as DNA: TGTGCCAGCTCACCTACTTCATCGGGAAATGAAGCTTTCTTT.